A single sample is the source of the 16 T cell receptor beta chains below, sequenced in a study of cytomegalovirus exposure and HLA in healthy donors. Primers for the PCR totalled 60 Vbeta and 13 Jbeta. Sequenced by immunoSEQ multiplex PCR; TCRdb stores in-frame clones only, minus some. This sample has about 110,000 clones, with around 75% found just once. The sequencing sample was made of PBMCs. These receptors all come from a woman younger than 45 in good health and CMV-seronegative.

This chain's CDR3 is CASSLEIRGRITSGSPLHF. In nucleotides, the CDR3 is TGTGCCAGCAGCTTAGAGATACGAGGGCGGATTACTAGTGGGTCACCCCTCCACTTT. This chain connects TRBV7-2 to TRBJ1-6; D is uncertain. Trimming took 1 base from V and 10 from J, leaving 26 bases between them. CDR3 length: 19 residues. CDR1 is SGHTA, CDR2 FQGNSA, per germline.

This chain connects TRBV11-2 to TRBJ2-1, with 9 positions matching TRBD2. With 5 bases clipped from V and 7 bases from J, the junction kept 6 bases outside the gene matches. This CDR3 is 14 amino acids long. The V gene's germline CDR1 is SGHAT and CDR2 FQNNGV. CDR3 nucleotides: TGTGCCAGCAGCCTGACTAGCGGAGGGAATGAGCAGTTCTTC. The encoded protein is CASSLTSGGNEQFF.

This clone was picked up a small number of times. The chain has TRBV5-4 and TRBJ2-5, with D perhaps matching TRBD2 (5 bases). The CDR3 totals 13 residues. Trimming took 0 bases from V and 5 from J, leaving 8 bases between them. The germline V gene encodes CDR1 SGHNT and CDR2 YYREEE (reference sequence). The CDR3 sequence: CASSLERSETQYF. The CDR3 DNA reads TGTGCCAGCAGCTTGGAGCGGTCTGAGACCCAGTACTTC.

CDR3 coding DNA: TGCGCCAGCGCGTTGAGGCCAGCTAATGAAAAACTGTTTTTT. Its protein product is CASALRPANEKLFF. The chain combines TRBV5-1 with TRBJ1-4; D ambiguous. Germline-derived CDR1 and CDR2 are SGHRS and YFSETQ. Trimming stripped 7 bases from V and 3 bases from J, with 13 bases between. The CDR3 covers 14 residues.

The V and J genes are TRBV28 and TRBJ1-2; D might be TRBD1 (6 bases). From germline, CDR1 is MDHEN and CDR2 SYDVKM. The V end lost 3 bases, the J end lost 5 bases, and 10 bases lay between the germline ends. The CDR3 is made up of 13 amino acids. Written as DNA, the CDR3 is TGTGCCAGCAGTTTCACAAGGGGGTATGGCTACACCTTC. Encoded protein: CASSFTRGYGYTF.

V and J are TRBV5-1 and TRBJ2-7; 8 bases agree with TRBD1. V lost 2 bases to trimming and J lost 5 bases; unmatched junction nucleotides: 6. Germline lookup yields CDR1 SGHRS and CDR2 YFSETQ. The CDR3 is 14 amino acids. The CDR3 region is CASSLIPGQDEQYF. The CDR3 nucleotides read TGCGCCAGCAGCTTAATACCGGGACAGGACGAGCAGTACTTC.

The chain links TRBV9 to TRBJ1-1, with a tentative D call TRBD1 (6 bases). V gave up 2 bases and J gave up 2 bases, with 10 bases separating them. This CDR3 contains 14 residues. Germline V lookup: CDR1 SGDLS, CDR2 YYNGEE. The DNA for the CDR3 is TGTGCCAGCAGCGTTACAGGGACAAACACTGAAGCTTTCTTT. It translates to CASSVTGTNTEAFF.

This clone appeared once. The chain links TRBV2 to TRBJ2-5; D call uncertain. Gene TRBJ2-7 matches the end of the DNA better, so the J call may be wrong. The germline V gene has CDR1 SNHLY and CDR2 FYNNEI. The CDR3 spans 13 residues. The CDR3 DNA follows: TGTGCCAGCAGTGAAGAGAACCCCTACGAGCAGTACTTC. Translating it yields CASSEENPYEQYF.

The chain links TRBV4-2 to TRBJ2-3, with 7 bases that match TRBD2. V shed 3 bases and J 5 bases; nucleotides not matched to a gene: 17. Germline V lookup: CDR1 LGHNA, CDR2 YNFKEQ. This CDR3 contains 18 residues. CDR3 amino acids: CASSHVYGGGDLGDTQYF. CDR3 DNA sequence: TGTGCCAGCAGCCACGTATACGGCGGGGGTGACTTAGGAGATACGCAGTATTTT.

This chain uses TRBV6-6 with TRBJ2-7; 9 bases align to TRBD2. Looked up from germline, CDR1 is MNHNY and CDR2 is SVGAGI (reference sequence). Trimming took 6 bases from V and 2 from J; bases not matched to a gene: 5. This CDR3 has 14 amino acids. The CDR3 loop is CASRRLAEPYEQYF. The CDR3 nucleotides read TGTGCCAGCAGACGACTAGCGGAGCCCTACGAGCAGTACTTC.

This clone turned up a few times. The chain links TRBV7-9 to TRBJ2-1, with TRBD1 matching over 7 bases. Germline lookup yields CDR1 SEHNR and CDR2 FQNEAQ (reference sequence). Germline trimming cut 5 bases from V and 3 bases from J; bases unmatched to any gene: 7. This CDR3 is 15 amino acids long. The CDR3 here is CASSTRRTGYNEQFF. The CDR3, as DNA: TGTGCCAGCAGCACCCGAAGGACAGGCTACAATGAGCAGTTCTTC.

V gene TRBV2 combines with J gene TRBJ2-2; TRBD2 matches 8 bases. CDR3 size: 15 residues. Trimming took 6 bases from V and 4 from J; bases not matched to a gene: 7. Germline V gene sequence: CDR1 SNHLY, CDR2 FYNNEI. CDR3 in amino acids: CASRDGGAGTGELFF. CDR3 nucleotide sequence: TGTGCCAGCAGAGACGGGGGGGCCGGCACCGGGGAGCTGTTTTTT.

This clone was seen a few times. The V gene is TRBV5-1, the J gene TRBJ1-1; the match to TRBD1 covers 9 bases. After removal of 1 base from V and 7 bases from J, the junction contained 8 bases not matched to a gene. The CDR3 consists of 15 residues. Germline CDR1 is SGHRS and CDR2 is YFSETQ. The CDR3 region is CASSLWGQGTSEAFF. CDR3 bases: TGCGCCAGCAGCTTGTGGGGACAGGGAACAAGTGAAGCTTTCTTT.

This clone was detected only once. This rearrangement joins TRBV10-3 to TRBJ1-2, with D unresolved. Trimming removed 8 bases from V and 8 bases from J, with 9 bases in between. The CDR3 is 10 residues long. Per the germline V gene, CDR1 is ENHRY and CDR2 is SYGVKD. The CDR3 sequence is CAIWQAGYTF. CDR3 nucleotide sequence: TGTGCCATCTGGCAGGCCGGCTACACCTTC.

The chain is built from TRBV15 and TRBJ1-5; 7 bases line up with TRBD1. This CDR3 is built from 14 residues. V gave up 5 bases and J gave up 6 bases; unmatched junction bases: 7. Germline CDR1 is LNHNV and CDR2 is YYDKDF (reference sequence). The CDR3 region has the DNA TGTGCCACCAGCCAACTAGGGGGCAGTCAGCCCCAGCATTTT. It translates to CATSQLGGSQPQHF.

This clone was observed a single time. This chain uses TRBV29-1 with TRBJ2-1; possibly TRBD2 for D (5 bases). There are 12 residues in the CDR3. Trimming removed 4 bases at V and 8 bases at J, with 12 bases between. CDR1 SQVTM and CDR2 ANQGSEA come from the germline V gene. This CDR3 is CSVVKSGDEQFF. The CDR3 DNA reads TGCAGCGTTGTCAAGTCCGGGGATGAGCAGTTCTTC.